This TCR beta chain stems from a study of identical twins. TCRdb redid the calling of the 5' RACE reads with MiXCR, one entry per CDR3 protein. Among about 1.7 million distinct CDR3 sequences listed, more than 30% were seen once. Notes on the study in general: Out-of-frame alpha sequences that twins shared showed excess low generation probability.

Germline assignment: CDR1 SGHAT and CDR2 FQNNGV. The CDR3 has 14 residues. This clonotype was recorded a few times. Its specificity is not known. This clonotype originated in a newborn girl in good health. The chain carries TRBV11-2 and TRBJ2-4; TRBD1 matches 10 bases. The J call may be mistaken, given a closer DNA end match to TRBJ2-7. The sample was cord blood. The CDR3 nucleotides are TGTGCCAGCAGCGCGGGACAGGGGCGCAACGAGCAGTACTTC. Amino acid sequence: CASSAGQGRNEQYF.